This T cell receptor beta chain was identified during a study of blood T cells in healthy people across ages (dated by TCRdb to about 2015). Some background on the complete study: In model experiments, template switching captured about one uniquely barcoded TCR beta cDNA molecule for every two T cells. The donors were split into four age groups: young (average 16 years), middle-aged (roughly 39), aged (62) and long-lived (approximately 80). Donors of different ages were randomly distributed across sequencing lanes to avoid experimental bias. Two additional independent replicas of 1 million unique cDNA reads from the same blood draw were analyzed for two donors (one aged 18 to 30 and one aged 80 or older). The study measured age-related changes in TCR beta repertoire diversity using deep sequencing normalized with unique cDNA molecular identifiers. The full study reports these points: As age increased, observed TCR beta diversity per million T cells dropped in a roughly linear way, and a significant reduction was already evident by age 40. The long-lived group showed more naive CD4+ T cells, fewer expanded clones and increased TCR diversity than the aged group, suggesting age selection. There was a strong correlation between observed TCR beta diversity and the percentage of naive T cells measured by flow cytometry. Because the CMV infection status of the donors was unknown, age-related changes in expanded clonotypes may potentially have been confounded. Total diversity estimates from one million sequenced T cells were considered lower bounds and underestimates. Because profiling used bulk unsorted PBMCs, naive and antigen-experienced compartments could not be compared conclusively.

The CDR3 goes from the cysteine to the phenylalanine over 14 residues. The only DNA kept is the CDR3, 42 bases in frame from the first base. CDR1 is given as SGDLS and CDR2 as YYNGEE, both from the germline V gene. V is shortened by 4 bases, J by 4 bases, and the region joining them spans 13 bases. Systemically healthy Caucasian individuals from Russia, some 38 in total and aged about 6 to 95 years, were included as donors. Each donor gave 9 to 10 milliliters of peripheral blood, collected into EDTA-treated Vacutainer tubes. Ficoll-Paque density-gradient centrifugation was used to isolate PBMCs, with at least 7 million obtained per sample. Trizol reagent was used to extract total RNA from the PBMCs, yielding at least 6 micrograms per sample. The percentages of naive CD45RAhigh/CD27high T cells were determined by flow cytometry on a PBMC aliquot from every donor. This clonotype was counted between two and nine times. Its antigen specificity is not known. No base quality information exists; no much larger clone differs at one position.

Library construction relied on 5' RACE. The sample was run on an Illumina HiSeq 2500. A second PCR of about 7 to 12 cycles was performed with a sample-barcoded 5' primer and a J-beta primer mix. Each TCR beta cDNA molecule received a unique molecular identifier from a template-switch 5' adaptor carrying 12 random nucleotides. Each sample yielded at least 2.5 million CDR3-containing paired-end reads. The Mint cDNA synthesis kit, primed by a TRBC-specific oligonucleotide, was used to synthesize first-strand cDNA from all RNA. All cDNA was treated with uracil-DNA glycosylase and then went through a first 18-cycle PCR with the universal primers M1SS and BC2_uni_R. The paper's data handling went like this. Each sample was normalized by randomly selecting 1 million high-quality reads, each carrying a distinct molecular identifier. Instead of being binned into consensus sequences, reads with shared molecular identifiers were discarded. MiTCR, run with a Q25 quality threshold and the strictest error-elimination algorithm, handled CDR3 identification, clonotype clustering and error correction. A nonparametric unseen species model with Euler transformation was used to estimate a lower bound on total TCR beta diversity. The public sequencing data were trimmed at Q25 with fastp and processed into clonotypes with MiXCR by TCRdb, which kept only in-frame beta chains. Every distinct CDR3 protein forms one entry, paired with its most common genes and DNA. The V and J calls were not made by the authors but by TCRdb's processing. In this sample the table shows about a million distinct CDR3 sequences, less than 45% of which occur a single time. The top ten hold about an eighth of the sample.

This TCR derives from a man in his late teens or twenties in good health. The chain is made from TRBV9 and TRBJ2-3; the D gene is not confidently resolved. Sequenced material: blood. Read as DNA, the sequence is TGTGCCAGCAGCCCGACCCCCTTGGCAGATACGCAGTATTTT. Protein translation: CASSPTPLADTQYF.